A selection of T cell receptor beta chains follows, all from one sample in a study of blood T cell repertoires in COVID-19. Only in-frame clones appear in the TCRdb table, and some are missing; sequencing was by immunoSEQ multiplex PCR. The profile shows fewer than 350,000 clones, about 88% of them singletons. Sequenced sample: peripheral blood. The receptors shown here come from a woman in her seventies with COVID-19, enrolled during active disease. CDR3s include the opening cysteine and the closing phenylalanine or tryptophan. Each record gives: V gene, CDR3 protein.

v_call: TRBV21-1; cdr3_aa: CASSKGGSGPQHF
v_call: TRBV4-3; cdr3_aa: CASSQGGLGYGYTF
v_call: TRBV5-8; cdr3_aa: CASSLFPGSNQPQHF
v_call: TRBV4-3; cdr3_aa: CASSQDLGGIPGELFF
v_call: TRBV7-9; cdr3_aa: CASSSSGTIPDTQYF
v_call: TRBV2; cdr3_aa: CASGTSGGARTGELFF
v_call: TRBV5-6; cdr3_aa: CASRQTDRGRGVNYGYTF
v_call: TRBV11-2; cdr3_aa: CASRRIGETQYF
v_call: TRBV4-1; cdr3_aa: CASSPEGRLRGETQYF
v_call: TRBV7-9; cdr3_aa: CASSQIGGYKNIQYF
v_call: TRBV28; cdr3_aa: CASSSLGDSLNTEAFF
v_call: TRBV2; cdr3_aa: CASQGVGQGDYGYTF
v_call: TRBV20-1; cdr3_aa: CSASESRDSGEKLFF
v_call: TRBV24-1; cdr3_aa: CASSLGQVKSNYGYTF
v_call: TRBV21-1; cdr3_aa: CASSSQLAGGPADTQYF
v_call: TRBV27; cdr3_aa: CASSLGTGGNTEAFF
v_call: TRBV3-1/TRBV3-2; cdr3_aa: CASSQSSVTNEKLFF
v_call: TRBV7-9; cdr3_aa: CASSLVAGGQETQYF
v_call: TRBV20-1; cdr3_aa: CSASPGGETEAFF
v_call: TRBV6-4; cdr3_aa: CASSENRGNQPQHF
v_call: TRBV5-5; cdr3_aa: CASTQRLAGGYYEQYF
v_call: TRBV4-2; cdr3_aa: CASSQGEGQVQETQYF
v_call: TRBV3-1/TRBV3-2; cdr3_aa: CASSQWGTGNTEAFF
v_call: TRBV5-6; cdr3_aa: CASSVPGNLQDTQYF